Below are 2 T cell receptor beta chains sequenced from a single sample in a study of T cells after posttransplantation cyclophosphamide. Sampled 1 year posttransplant, controls received myeloablative marrow transplants, methotrexate and a calcineurin inhibitor. Sequenced by immunoSEQ multiplex PCR; TCRdb stores in-frame clones only, minus some. The sample holds about 15,000 clones, 84% seen once. Sequences were derived from PBMCs, sampled less than 400 days after allogeneic stem cell transplant with calcineurin inhibitor and methotrexate. These receptors were taken from a male patient younger than 35 who received an allogeneic stem cell transplant from a related donor, was CMV-positive, and had no GVHD. A subset of T cells may come from the graft donor.

The chain joins TRBV4-2 to TRBJ2-7, with TRBD1 as a possible D gene (6 bases). V lost 4 bases, J lost 3 bases, and 19 bases lay in between. CDR1 and CDR2 from the germline V gene are LGHNA and YNFKEQ. This CDR3 is built from 16 residues. This CDR3 is CASSPETGPPSYEQYF. CDR3 nucleotides: TGTGCCAGCAGCCCTGAGACAGGTCCCCCTAGCTACGAGCAGTACTTC.

The genes are TRBV4-2 and TRBJ1-4; TRBD1 is a possible D gene (5 bases). CDR3 length: 18 amino acids. From germline, CDR1 is LGHNA and CDR2 YNFKEQ. Trimming removed 1 base at V and 0 bases at J, with 15 bases between. The CDR3 loop is CASSQALTATPTNEKLFF. CDR3 nucleotide sequence: TGTGCCAGCAGCCAAGCGTTGACAGCCACCCCAACTAATGAAAAACTGTTTTTT.